The T cell receptor beta chain described here comes from a study of blood T cell repertoires in COVID-19. Study-level information: Acute and convalescent COVID-19 specimens originated in the United States, Italy and Spain. The cDNA or gDNA used as material had been derived from T cells, B-cell-depleted T cells, or PBMCs.

CDR1 is LGHNA, CDR2 YSLEER, per germline. CDR3 length: 15 residues. Trimming pared 2 bases from V and 0 bases from J, leaving 7 bases between. Per the original data handling: How many nucleated cells were present was estimated from reference gene primer amplification. The assay was immunoSEQ multiplex PCR, and TCRdb's table has in-frame clones only and misses some. The DNA gave D and trimming, while V, J and clone size come from that table. The sample holds some 120,000 clones, almost 70% seen once. V gene TRBV4-3 combines with J gene TRBJ2-2, with a possible D match to TRBD1 (6 bases). The receptor was derived from an older woman with acute or convalescent COVID-19. The sequencing input was peripheral blood. CDR3 bases: TGCGCCAGCAGCCAATGGACAGCGAACACCGGGGAGCTGTTTTTT. Translation: CASSQWTANTGELFF.